This T cell receptor (beta chain) was obtained from a study of OX40 agonist ivuxolimab in advanced cancers. Sequencing used immunoSEQ multiplex PCR; TCRdb keeps in-frame clones, though not all of them. Counted here are around 30,000 clones, roughly 92% occurring once; the ten biggest clones make up roughly 10%. Per germline, CDR1 SGDLS and CDR2 YYNGEE. CDR3 length equals 16 residues. Trimming removed 0 bases from V and 1 base from J, with 12 bases in between. The chain uses TRBV9 and TRBJ2-3, with D maybe TRBD1 (5 bases). This sample comprised CD4+ or CD8+ T cells sorted from blood, obtained in a trial of the OX40 agonist ivuxolimab. This receptor was identified in an adult with an advanced solid tumor such as melanoma, head and neck, liver or kidney cancer. The DNA of the CDR3 is TGTGCCAGCAGCGTAGTGCCAGGGCGTCGCACAGATACGCAGTATTTT. Protein sequence: CASSVVPGRRTDTQYF.